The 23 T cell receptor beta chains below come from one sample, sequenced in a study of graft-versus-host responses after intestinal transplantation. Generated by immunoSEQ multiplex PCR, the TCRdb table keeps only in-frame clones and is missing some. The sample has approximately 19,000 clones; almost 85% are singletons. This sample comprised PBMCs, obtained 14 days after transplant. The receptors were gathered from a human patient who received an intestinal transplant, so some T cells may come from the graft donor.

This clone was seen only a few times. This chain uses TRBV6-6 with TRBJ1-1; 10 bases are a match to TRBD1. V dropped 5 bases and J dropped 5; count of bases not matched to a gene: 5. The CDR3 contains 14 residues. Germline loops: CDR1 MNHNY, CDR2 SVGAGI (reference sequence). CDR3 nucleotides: TGTGCCAGCAGTCGGGACAGGGGTTGGACTGAAGCTTTCTTT. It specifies CASSRDRGWTEAFF.

The CDR3 is CASSLRRQGPDTGELFF. In DNA form, the CDR3 reads TGTGCCAGCAGTTTACGTCGACAGGGGCCGGACACCGGGGAGCTGTTTTTT. The gene calls are TRBV28 and TRBJ2-2, with 8 bases identical to TRBD1. Germline loops: CDR1 MDHEN, CDR2 SYDVKM. Losses at the gene ends were 2 bases for V and 3 bases for J; bases not matched to a gene: 8. This CDR3 contains 17 residues.

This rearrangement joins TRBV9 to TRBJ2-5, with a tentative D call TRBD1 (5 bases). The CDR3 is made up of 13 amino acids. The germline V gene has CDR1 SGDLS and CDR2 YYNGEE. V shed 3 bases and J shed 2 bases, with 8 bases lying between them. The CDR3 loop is CASSADKQETQYF. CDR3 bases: TGTGCCAGCAGCGCGGACAAGCAAGAGACCCAGTACTTC.

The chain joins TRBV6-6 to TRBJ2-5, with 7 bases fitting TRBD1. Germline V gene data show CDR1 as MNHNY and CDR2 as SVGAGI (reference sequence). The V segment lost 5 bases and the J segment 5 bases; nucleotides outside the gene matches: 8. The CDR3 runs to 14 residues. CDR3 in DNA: TGTGCCAGCAGTAGGGACAGAATTTGGGAGACCCAGTACTTC. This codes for CASSRDRIWETQYF.

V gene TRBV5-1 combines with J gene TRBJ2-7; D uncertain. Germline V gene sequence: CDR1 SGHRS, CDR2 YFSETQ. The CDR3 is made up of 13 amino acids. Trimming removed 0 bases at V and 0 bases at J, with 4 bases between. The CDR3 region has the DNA TGCGCCAGCAGCTTGGCAGTCTCCTACGAGCAGTACTTC. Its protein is CASSLAVSYEQYF.

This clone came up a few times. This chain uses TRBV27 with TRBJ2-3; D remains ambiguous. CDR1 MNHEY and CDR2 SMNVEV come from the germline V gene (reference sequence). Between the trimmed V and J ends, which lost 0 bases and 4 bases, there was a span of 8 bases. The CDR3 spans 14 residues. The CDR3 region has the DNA TGTGCCAGCAGTTTATCCCGACCGGCAGATACGCAGTATTTT. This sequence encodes CASSLSRPADTQYF.

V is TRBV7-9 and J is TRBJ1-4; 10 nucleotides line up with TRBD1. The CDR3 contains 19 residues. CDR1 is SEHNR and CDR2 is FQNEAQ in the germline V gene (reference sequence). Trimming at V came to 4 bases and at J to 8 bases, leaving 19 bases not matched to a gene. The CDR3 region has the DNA TGTGCCAGCAGCTCCACGGGACAGGGGTCGGTGTGGTCTGCGGAAAAACTGTTTTTT. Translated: CASSSTGQGSVWSAEKLFF.

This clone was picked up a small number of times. The CDR3 reads CASLRRDGASPFREQYF. The CDR3 coding sequence is TGCGCCAGCTTGCGACGTGACGGGGCATCGCCCTTTAGGGAGCAGTACTTC. V is TRBV5-1 and J is TRBJ2-7; D tentatively fits TRBD1 or TRBD2 (5 bases each). The V gene lost 7 bases and the J gene lost 7 bases, with 30 bases spanning the gap. The CDR3 runs 17 residues. Germline assignment: CDR1 SGHRS and CDR2 YFSETQ.

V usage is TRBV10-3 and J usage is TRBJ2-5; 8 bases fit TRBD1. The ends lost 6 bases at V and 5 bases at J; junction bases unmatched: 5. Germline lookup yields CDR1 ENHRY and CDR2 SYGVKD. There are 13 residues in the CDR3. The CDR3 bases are TGTGCCATCAGGCAGGGGGCCAGGGAGACCCAGTACTTC. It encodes CAIRQGARETQYF.

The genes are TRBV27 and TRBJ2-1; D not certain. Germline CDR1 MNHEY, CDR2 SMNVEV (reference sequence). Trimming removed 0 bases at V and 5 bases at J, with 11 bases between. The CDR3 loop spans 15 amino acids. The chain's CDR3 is CASSLSAGSDNEQFF. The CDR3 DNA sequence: TGTGCCAGCAGTTTATCTGCCGGGTCCGACAATGAGCAGTTCTTC.

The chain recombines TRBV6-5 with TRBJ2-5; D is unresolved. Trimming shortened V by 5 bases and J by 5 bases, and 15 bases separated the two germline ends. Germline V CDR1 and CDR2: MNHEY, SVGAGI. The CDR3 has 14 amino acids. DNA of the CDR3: TGTGCCAGCAGTCCTAGGGTGGATGGGGAGACCCAGTACTTC. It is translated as CASSPRVDGETQYF.

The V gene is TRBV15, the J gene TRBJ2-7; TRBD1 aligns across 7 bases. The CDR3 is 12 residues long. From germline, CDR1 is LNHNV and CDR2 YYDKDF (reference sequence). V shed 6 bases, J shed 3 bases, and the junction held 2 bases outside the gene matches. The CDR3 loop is CATRGDSYEQYF. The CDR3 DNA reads TGTGCCACCAGGGGGGACAGCTACGAGCAGTACTTC.

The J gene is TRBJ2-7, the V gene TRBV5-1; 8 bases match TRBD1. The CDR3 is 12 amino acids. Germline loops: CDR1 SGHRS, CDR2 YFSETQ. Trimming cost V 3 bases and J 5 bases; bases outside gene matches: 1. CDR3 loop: CASSSDRDEQYF. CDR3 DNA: TGCGCCAGCAGCTCGGACAGGGACGAGCAGTACTTC.

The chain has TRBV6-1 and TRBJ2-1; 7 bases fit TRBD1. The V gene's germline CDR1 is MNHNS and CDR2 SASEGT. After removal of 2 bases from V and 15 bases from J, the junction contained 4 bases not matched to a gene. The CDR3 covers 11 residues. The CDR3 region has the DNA TGTGCCAGCAGTGAAAACACAGGGGCGTTCTTC. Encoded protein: CASSENTGAFF.

CDR3 DNA: TGTGCCAGCAGTTTACGTAGCGGAAGCTACAATGAGCAGTTCTTC. Translation: CASSLRSGSYNEQFF. The chain links TRBV28 to TRBJ2-1, with D possibly matching TRBD2 (6 bases). This CDR3 region has 15 residues. The ends were cut back, 2 bases at V and 3 bases at J, with 11 bases in the middle. Germline V lookup: CDR1 MDHEN, CDR2 SYDVKM.

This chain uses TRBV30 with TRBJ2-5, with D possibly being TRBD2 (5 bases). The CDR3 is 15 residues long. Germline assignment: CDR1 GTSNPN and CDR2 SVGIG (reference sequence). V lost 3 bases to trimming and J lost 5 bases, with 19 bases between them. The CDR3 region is CAWSLLGGEGETQYF. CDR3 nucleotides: TGTGCCTGGAGCCTTCTGGGCGGAGAGGGTGAGACCCAGTACTTC.

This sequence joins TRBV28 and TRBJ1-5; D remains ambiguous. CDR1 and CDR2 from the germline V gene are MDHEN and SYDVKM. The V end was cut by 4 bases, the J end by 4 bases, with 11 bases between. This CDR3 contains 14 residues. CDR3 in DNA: TGTGCCAGCAGTTCAATAGACGGGAATCAGCCCCAGCATTTT. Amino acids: CASSSIDGNQPQHF.

Here the CDR3 DNA reads TGTGCCAGCAGTTTCCCAGGGAACACTGAAGCTTTCTTT. Its protein is CASSFPGNTEAFF. The chain recombines TRBV28 with TRBJ1-1, with D uncertain. The CDR3 extends over 13 amino acids. Germline CDR1 reads MDHEN; CDR2 reads SYDVKM. The ends were cut back, 3 bases at V and 1 base at J, with 6 bases in the middle. The full variable domain, in which reference TRBV28 and TRBJ1-1 provide the parts outside the CDR3, is DVKVTQSSRYLVKRTGEKVFLECVQDMDHENMFWYRQDPGLGLRLIYFSYDVKMKEKGDIPEGYSVSREKKERFSLILESASTNQTSMYLCASSFPGNTEAFFGQGTRLTVV.

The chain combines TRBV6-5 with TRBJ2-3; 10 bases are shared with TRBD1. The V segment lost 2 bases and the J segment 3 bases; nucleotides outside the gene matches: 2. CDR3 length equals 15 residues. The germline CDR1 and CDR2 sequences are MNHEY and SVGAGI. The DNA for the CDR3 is TGTGCCAGCAGTTACGGGACAGGGGAGACAGATACGCAGTATTTT. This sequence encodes CASSYGTGETDTQYF.

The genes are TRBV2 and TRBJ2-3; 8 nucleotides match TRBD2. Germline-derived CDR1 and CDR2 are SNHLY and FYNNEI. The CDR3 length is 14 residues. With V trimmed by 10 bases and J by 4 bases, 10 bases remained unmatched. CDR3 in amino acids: CAKLAGGGPDTQYF. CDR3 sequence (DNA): TGTGCCAAGCTCGCGGGGGGCGGACCAGATACGCAGTATTTT.

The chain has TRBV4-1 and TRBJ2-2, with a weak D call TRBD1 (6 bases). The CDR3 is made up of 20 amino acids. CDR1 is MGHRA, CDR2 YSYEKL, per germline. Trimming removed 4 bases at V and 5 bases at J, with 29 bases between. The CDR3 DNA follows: TGCGCCAGCAGCCGGATCAAGGGAATATGGGGCAGGGGAGAGACCGGGGAGCTGTTTTTT. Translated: CASSRIKGIWGRGETGELFF.

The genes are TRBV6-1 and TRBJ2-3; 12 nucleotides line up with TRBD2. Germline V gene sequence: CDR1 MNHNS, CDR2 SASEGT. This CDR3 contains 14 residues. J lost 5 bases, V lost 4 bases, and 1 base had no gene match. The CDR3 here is CASSGTSGVDTQYF. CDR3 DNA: TGTGCCAGCAGTGGGACTAGCGGGGTAGATACGCAGTATTTT.

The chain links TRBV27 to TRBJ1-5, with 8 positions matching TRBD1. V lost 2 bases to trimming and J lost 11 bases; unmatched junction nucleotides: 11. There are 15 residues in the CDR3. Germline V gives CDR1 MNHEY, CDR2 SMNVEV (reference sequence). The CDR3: CASSLPGTGLSAQHF. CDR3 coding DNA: TGTGCCAGCAGTTTACCCGGGACAGGCCTATCAGCCCAGCATTTT.